Following are 32 T cell receptor beta chains from one sample sequenced in a study of blood T cell repertoires in COVID-19. Assay: immunoSEQ multiplex PCR; the TCRdb copy retains only in-frame clones and omits some. Here the sample spans about 190,000 clones, approximately 91% being singletons. The sample consisted of peripheral blood. The source of these receptors is a man aged 25-40 years with acute or convalescent COVID-19.

The V gene is TRBV7-8, the J gene TRBJ1-6; D is unresolved. V was trimmed by 7 bases and J by 6 bases, leaving 22 bases between them. Germline values: CDR1 SGHVS, CDR2 FQNEAQ. The CDR3 is 17 residues long. The CDR3 DNA is TGTGCCAGCACCACTTCGCTCCGGGGTGGCCCTAATTCACCCCTCCACTTT. Translated, it gives CASTTSLRGGPNSPLHF.

This clone appeared a single time. The gene calls are TRBV5-1 and TRBJ1-2, with 8 bases lining up with TRBD1. The CDR3 spans 15 residues. The V gene's germline CDR1 is SGHRS and CDR2 YFSETQ. With 0 bases clipped from V and 6 bases from J, the junction kept 7 bases outside the gene matches. As DNA, the CDR3 is TGCGCCAGCAGCTTGGTGGTACAGGGGGTAGATGGCTACACCTTC. Encoded protein: CASSLVVQGVDGYTF.

The chain has TRBV2 and TRBJ2-3, with TRBD2 identical over 11 bases. This CDR3 is built from 15 residues. Trimming at V came to 8 bases and at J to 7 bases, leaving 11 bases not matched to a gene. Germline CDR1 reads SNHLY; CDR2 reads FYNNEI. DNA for the CDR3: TGTGCCAGCCGTCGTAGCGGGGGGGTGCGAAATACGCAGTATTTT. Amino acids: CASRRSGGVRNTQYF.

The chain is built from TRBV10-3 and TRBJ1-2; tentative D call: TRBD1 (6 bases). With 4 bases removed from V and 7 bases from J, the gap between germline ends came to 10 bases. This CDR3 contains 12 residues. From germline, CDR1 is ENHRY and CDR2 SYGVKD. This CDR3 reads CAISGQDSGYTF. Here the CDR3 DNA reads TGTGCCATCAGTGGACAGGACAGTGGCTACACCTTC.

The J gene is TRBJ2-3, the V gene TRBV24-1; D not certain. CDR1 and CDR2 from the germline V gene are KGHDR and SFDVKD. Trimming pared 0 bases from V and 2 bases from J, leaving 5 bases between. This CDR3 has 14 residues. The CDR3 sequence: CATSDLWATDTQYF. The CDR3 DNA reads as TGTGCCACCAGTGATTTGTGGGCCACAGATACGCAGTATTTT.

J is TRBJ1-1 and V is TRBV29-1; TRBD1 matches at 7 bases. The CDR3 has 15 amino acids. J was trimmed by 1 base and V by 6 bases; bases with no gene match: 11. Looked up from germline, CDR1 is SQVTM and CDR2 is ANQGSEA. CDR3: CSVHAGTVRNTEAFF. In DNA, the CDR3 is TGCAGCGTCCATGCTGGGACAGTCAGGAACACTGAAGCTTTCTTT.

The chain is built from TRBV12-5 and TRBJ1-2; TRBD1 might be the D (6 bases). V gave up 6 bases and J gave up 5 bases, with 16 bases separating them. The CDR3 has 14 residues. CDR1 and CDR2 from the germline V gene are LGHNT and FRNRAP. The DNA for the CDR3 is TGTGCTAGTGGGCCTCTGGACAGTCCATATGGCTACACCTTC. It specifies CASGPLDSPYGYTF.

The DNA of the CDR3 is TGTGCCAGTCTAAGGTCGGGTACAGGGGGGTTCGCCGGGGAGCTGTTTTTT. This encodes CASLRSGTGGFAGELFF. The chain has TRBV19 and TRBJ2-2; 8 positions agree with TRBD1. This CDR3 is built from 17 residues. Germline-derived CDR1 and CDR2 are LNHDA and SQIVND (reference sequence). V shed 8 bases and J 6 bases; nucleotides not matched to a gene: 17.

As concerns this clone: It is unclear where the CDR3 begins or ends on the DNA, so no DNA is shown, and the CDR3 is as TCRdb lists it. This sequence joins TRBV6-5 and TRBJ1-5; the table assigns TRBD1, which was not confirmed against the DNA. Germline values: CDR1 MNHEY, CDR2 SVGAGI. The CDR3 is made up of 14 amino acids, end residues included. CDR3: CASILGADGQPQHF.

The sample holds one count of this clone. V usage is TRBV30 and J usage is TRBJ2-3, with 7 bases lining up with TRBD1. CDR3 size: 14 residues. CDR1 GTSNPN and CDR2 SVGIG come from the germline V gene (reference sequence). V was clipped by 5 bases and J by 0 bases; unmatched bases: 5. The chain's CDR3 is CAWRQGSSTDTQYF. CDR3 DNA sequence: TGTGCCTGGCGACAGGGCTCTAGCACAGATACGCAGTATTTT.

This clone was picked up a small number of times. The rearrangement uses TRBV19 and TRBJ1-2; D is undetermined. Trimming removed 5 bases at V and 5 bases at J, with 12 bases between. The germline gives CDR1 LNHDA, CDR2 SQIVND (reference sequence). The CDR3 has 13 residues. The CDR3 DNA reads as TGTGCCAGTAGTGGAGCAGGACTTTATGGCTACACCTTC. This codes for CASSGAGLYGYTF. Drawing the rest from reference TRBV19 and TRBJ1-2, the complete variable domain is DGGITQSPKYLFRKEGQNVTLSCEQNLNHDAMYWYRQDPGQGLRLIYYSQIVNDFQKGDIAEGYSVSREKKESFPLTVTSAQKNPTAFYLCASSGAGLYGYTFGSGTRLTVV.

The chain carries TRBV28 and TRBJ2-7; 7 bases map to TRBD2. This CDR3 has 14 amino acids. The germline gives CDR1 MDHEN, CDR2 SYDVKM. The junction had 6 bases not matched to a gene; V was cut back by 4 bases and J by 3 bases. The CDR3 nucleotides are TGTGCCAGCAGTTCCAAGCGGGGCCACTACGAGCAGTACTTC. Translation: CASSSKRGHYEQYF.

V and J are TRBV30 and TRBJ2-3; a weak D match, TRBD1 (5 bases). CDR1 is GTSNPN and CDR2 is SVGIG in the germline V gene (reference sequence). This CDR3 is built from 14 residues. V lost 3 bases and J lost 0, with 10 bases in between. The CDR3: CAWSPKGSTDTQYF. The DNA for the CDR3 is TGTGCCTGGAGCCCAAAGGGGAGCACAGATACGCAGTATTTT.

The V and J genes are TRBV3-1 (or the pseudogene TRBV3-2) and TRBJ2-3; 15 positions agree with TRBD2. The CDR3 loop spans 21 amino acids. CDR1 and CDR2 from the germline V gene are LGHDT and YNNKEL (reference sequence). V dropped 1 base and J dropped 0; count of bases not matched to a gene: 11. The CDR3 sequence: CASSQALGTSGGSFSTDTQYF. DNA of the CDR3: TGTGCCAGCAGCCAAGCCCTTGGGACTAGCGGGGGGTCGTTTAGCACAGATACGCAGTATTTT.

This clone appeared a single time. The V call is TRBV2, the J call TRBJ2-5; TRBD2 is a possible D gene (6 bases). The CDR3 totals 13 residues. Germline V lookup: CDR1 SNHLY, CDR2 FYNNEI. CDR3: CAEQGGVGGTQYF. DNA of the CDR3: TGTGCAGAGCAAGGAGGGGTTGGCGGGACCCAGTACTTC. Combining the CDR3 with reference TRBV2 and TRBJ2-5 gives the whole variable domain EPEVTQTPSHQVTQMGQEVILRCVPISNHLYFYWYRQILGQKVEFLVSFYNNEISEKSEIFDDQFSVERPDGSNFTLKIRSTKLEDSAMYFCAEQGGVGGTQYFGPGTRLLVL.

The chain recombines TRBV6-6 with TRBJ2-2, with TRBD1 identical over 7 bases. The CDR3 extends over 15 amino acids. V lost 6 bases and J lost 0; bases outside the gene matches: 4. Germline CDR1 is MNHNY and CDR2 is SVGAGI (reference sequence). The chain's CDR3 is CASSLTGANTGELFF. CDR3 in DNA: TGTGCCAGCAGCCTCACAGGGGCGAACACCGGGGAGCTGTTTTTT.

The CDR3 DNA follows: TGTGCCAGCAGCTTGGGGGGTTGGAAAGAGACCCAGTACTTC. Its protein product is CASSLGGWKETQYF. This chain joins TRBV7-9 and TRBJ2-5; TRBD2 is a possible D gene (6 bases). Germline V gene lookup returns CDR1 SEHNR and CDR2 FQNEAQ (reference sequence). The CDR3 runs 14 residues. The germline V and J ends were trimmed by 3 bases and 3 bases, with 11 bases remaining between them.

The CDR3 reads CASSLGGAGNTIYF. The CDR3 DNA sequence: TGCGCCAGCAGCTTGGGGGGAGCAGGAAACACCATATATTTT. The chain carries TRBV5-1 and TRBJ1-3; D gene ambiguous. Trimming took 0 bases from V and 4 from J, leaving 8 bases between them. Germline CDR1 reads SGHRS; CDR2 reads YFSETQ. The CDR3 runs 14 residues.

The chain carries TRBV7-2 and TRBJ2-2; TRBD2 might be the D (6 bases). This CDR3 region has 16 residues. Germline V gene lookup returns CDR1 SGHTA and CDR2 FQGNSA. V lost 2 bases and J 4 bases, leaving 14 bases between the germline ends. The CDR3 DNA is TGTGCCAGCAGCTTATTGCCAGGCGGGGTCACCGGGGAGCTGTTTTTT. Its translation is CASSLLPGGVTGELFF.

V is TRBV7-2 and J is TRBJ1-2; D is undetermined. Trimming took off 4 bases at V and 0 bases at J, with 6 bases between the two ends. CDR1 and CDR2 (germline): SGHTA, FQGNSA. The CDR3 covers 13 residues. The chain's CDR3 is CASSSSANYGYTF. CDR3 coding DNA: TGTGCCAGCAGCTCCTCAGCTAACTATGGCTACACCTTC.

This sequence joins TRBV5-4 and TRBJ1-6; D remains ambiguous. Germline CDR1 is SGHNT and CDR2 is YYREEE (reference sequence). The CDR3 has 12 amino acids. The V and J ends lost 0 bases and 14 bases respectively, with 9 bases between them. CDR3 sequence (DNA): TGTGCCAGCAGCTTGGACGGGGAAACCCTCCACTTT. Amino acid sequence: CASSLDGETLHF.

This clone was detected a few times. J is TRBJ1-5 and V is TRBV7-4; tentative D call: TRBD1 (5 bases). Looked up from germline, CDR1 is SGHVT and CDR2 is SQSDAQ. The CDR3 runs to 16 residues. The germline V and J ends were trimmed by 5 bases and 7 bases, with 21 bases remaining between them. This CDR3 reads CASSRISGVLRQPQHF. CDR3 coding DNA: TGTGCCAGCAGCCGAATATCGGGGGTGCTAAGGCAGCCCCAGCATTTT.

The chain uses TRBV15 and TRBJ2-2; TRBD1 agrees at 8 bases. Germline-derived CDR1 and CDR2 are LNHNV and YYDKDF (reference sequence). CDR3 length equals 15 residues. The V gene end was trimmed by 7 bases and the J gene end by 5 bases; junction bases not matched to a gene: 9. The CDR3 coding sequence is TGTGCCACCATCGGGCAGGGGGCTTCAACCGGGGAGCTGTTTTTT. Translated, it gives CATIGQGASTGELFF.

The chain links TRBV6-4 to TRBJ2-6; 8 bases match TRBD2. V shed 2 bases and J 0 bases; nucleotides not matched to a gene: 0. The V gene's germline CDR1 is MRHNA and CDR2 SNTAGT. CDR3 length equals 16 residues. The CDR3 here is CASSDAGGSGANVLTF. The DNA of the CDR3 is TGTGCCAGCAGTGACGCGGGGGGCTCTGGGGCCAACGTCCTGACTTTC.

The chain carries TRBV4-1 and TRBJ2-7; weak D call: TRBD1 (6 bases). Germline assignment: CDR1 MGHRA and CDR2 YSYEKL. Trimming left V 3 bases short and J 2 bases short, with 14 bases between. The CDR3 has 15 amino acids. For the CDR3, the DNA is TGCGCCAGCAGCCACGACGGGACATTCCCCTACGAGCAGTACTTC. This sequence encodes CASSHDGTFPYEQYF.

This rearrangement joins TRBV19 to TRBJ2-7, with TRBD2 as a possible D gene (6 bases). V lost 5 bases and J 5 bases, leaving 16 bases between the germline ends. This CDR3 has 14 amino acids. CDR1 is LNHDA, CDR2 SQIVND, per germline (reference sequence). In nucleotides, the CDR3 is TGTGCCAGTAGTCGCCGACGACAGCGGGACGAGCAGTACTTC. The encoded protein is CASSRRRQRDEQYF.

This chain connects TRBV11-1 to TRBJ1-1, with 7 bases aligning to TRBD1. With 0 bases clipped from V and 4 bases from J, the junction kept 14 bases outside the gene matches. The germline CDR1 and CDR2 sequences are SGHAT and FQDESV (reference sequence). This CDR3 is 18 amino acids long. The CDR3 sequence: CASSLARTGPGKLTEAFF. DNA of the CDR3: TGTGCCAGCAGCTTAGCGCGGACAGGCCCGGGCAAACTCACTGAAGCTTTCTTT.

V and J are TRBV18 and TRBJ2-5, with D possibly matching TRBD1 (6 bases). The germline V gene encodes CDR1 KGHSH and CDR2 LQKENI. Between the trimmed V and J ends, which lost 4 bases and 2 bases, there was a span of 11 bases. This CDR3 comprises 14 residues. DNA of the CDR3: TGTGCCAGCTCACTTATAGGGGGACAAGAGACCCAGTACTTC. It encodes CASSLIGGQETQYF.

V usage is TRBV19 and J usage is TRBJ1-1; tentatively, D is TRBD1 (6 bases). From germline, CDR1 is LNHDA and CDR2 SQIVND (reference sequence). The length of the CDR3 is 15 residues. Trimming cost V 7 bases and J 1 base, with 16 bases left between them. Here the CDR3 reads CASTHDRTANTEAFF. The CDR3 nucleotides read TGTGCCAGTACTCATGACCGGACAGCGAACACTGAAGCTTTCTTT.

J is TRBJ2-7 and V is TRBV4-2; D gene uncertain. The germline gives CDR1 LGHNA, CDR2 YNFKEQ. Between the trimmed V and J ends, which lost 0 bases and 7 bases, there was a span of 7 bases. The CDR3 runs 12 residues. The CDR3 DNA reads as TGTGCCAGCAGCCAAGATCCCCAAGAGCAGTACTTC. This sequence encodes CASSQDPQEQYF.

The CDR3 region is CSASKGSGGVGQPQHF. The CDR3 coding sequence is TGCAGTGCTAGTAAAGGGTCGGGGGGCGTAGGACAGCCCCAGCATTTT. The gene calls are TRBV20-1 and TRBJ1-5, with D tentatively TRBD1 (6 bases). The CDR3 spans 16 residues. Per the germline V gene, CDR1 is DFQATT and CDR2 is SNEGSKA (reference sequence). The V end was cut by 3 bases, the J end by 7 bases, with 22 bases between.

The rearrangement joins TRBV10-3 to TRBJ2-6, with D perhaps matching TRBD2 (6 bases). Germline values: CDR1 ENHRY, CDR2 SYGVKD. Deletions cut 9 bases from V and 2 bases from J, with 20 bases between. This CDR3 has 17 amino acids. This CDR3 is CAMRSPGTGAGANVLTF. The CDR3 bases are TGTGCCATGCGGTCACCGGGGACGGGGGCTGGGGCCAACGTCCTGACTTTC.